The 10 T cell receptor beta chains listed next were all sequenced from one sample in a study of spatial heterogeneity in lung cancer (dated by TCRdb to between 2018 and 2020). The library was generated by 5' RACE. The run used a NextSeq 500. TCRdb reworked the public reads: Q25 trimming with fastp, MiXCR clone assembly, productive beta chains retained. A single entry per CDR3 protein holds the most common genes and DNA from its merged rows. Present in this sample are some 110,000 distinct CDR3 sequences, more than 9% of which were seen just once. Of the sample, around 17% is held by the ten largest clones. The intended sense of this specimen's time point label: blood at routine non-recurrence follow-up after resection. Without any cell sorting, TCR sequencing was performed on whole RNA extracted either from tumor and nontumor lung tissue or from cryopreserved PBMC samples. Sequenced material: PBMCs, taken at follow-up. The receptor source for this set is a male donor with early-stage non-small cell lung cancer.

In this sample, this clonotype turned up a few times. This chain joins TRBV3-1 and TRBJ2-1, with TRBD1 as a possible D gene (6 bases). There are 15 residues in the CDR3. Between the trimmed V and J ends, which lost 2 bases and 6 bases, there was a span of 14 bases. Germline V gene data show CDR1 as LGHDT and CDR2 as YNNKEL (reference sequence). CDR3 nucleotides: TGTGCCAGCAGCCAACAGGGGTTGGTAGGCAATGAGCAGTTCTTC. It specifies CASSQQGLVGNEQFF.

Note on this clonotype: It may be a read error: a sequence one base away is much more abundant. V is TRBV4-3 and J is TRBJ1-1; D is unclear. The V gene's germline CDR1 is LGHNA and CDR2 YSLEER. The CDR3 consists of 15 residues. The CDR3 region has the DNA TGCGCCAGCAGCCAAGATCTTGTAAAGAACACTGAAGCTTACTTT. Protein product: CASSQDLVKNTEAYF.

The table lists this clonotype with many counts. This chain connects TRBV29-1 to TRBJ2-7, with TRBD1 identical over 10 bases. Germline V gene lookup returns CDR1 SQVTM and CDR2 ANQGSEA. The CDR3 loop spans 14 amino acids. J was trimmed by 6 bases and V by 7 bases; bases with no gene match: 12. DNA of the CDR3: TGCAGCGCCTTACTACCGACAGGGGGCGGCGAGCAGTACTTC. Its translation: CSALLPTGGGEQYF.

This chain uses TRBV2 with TRBJ2-3, with a weak D call TRBD1 (6 bases). Germline-derived CDR1 and CDR2 are SNHLY and FYNNEI. With 8 bases removed from V and 2 bases from J, the gap between germline ends came to 14 bases. The CDR3 extends over 14 amino acids. As DNA, the CDR3 is TGTGCCAGCGAGGGGGTCGGGTACACAGATACGCAGTATTTT. This encodes CASEGVGYTDTQYF. Supplemented by reference TRBV2 and TRBJ2-3, the full variable domain reads EPEVTQTPSHQVTQMGQEVILRCVPISNHLYFYWYRQILGQKVEFLVSFYNNEISEKSEIFDDQFSVERPDGSNFTLKIRSTKLEDSAMYFCASEGVGYTDTQYFGPGTRLTVL.

The chain carries TRBV4-2 and TRBJ2-3; D might be TRBD1 (7 bases). The V gene lost 2 bases and the J gene lost 2 bases, with 14 bases spanning the gap. This CDR3 contains 16 residues. Germline V lookup: CDR1 LGHNA, CDR2 YNFKEQ. In nucleotides, the CDR3 is TGTGCCAGCAGCCAATCAGGAGGGGGCCTCACAGATACGCAGTATTTT. Its translation: CASSQSGGGLTDTQYF.

This clonotype was observed at least ten times. CDR3 sequence reads: CSVARGNTGELFF. In nucleotides, the CDR3 is TGCAGCGTTGCCCGAGGGAACACCGGGGAGCTGTTTTTT. The chain recombines TRBV29-1 with TRBJ2-2; no reliable D call. CDR1 is SQVTM, CDR2 ANQGSEA, per germline. V lost 4 bases, J lost 1 base, and 7 bases lay in between. The CDR3 runs 13 residues.

The chain couples TRBV15 to TRBJ2-7, with 11 bases aligning to TRBD2. V trimming: 0 bases; J trimming: 3 bases; junction bases outside the gene matches: 1. The CDR3 is made up of 15 amino acids. CDR1 and CDR2 (germline): LNHNV, YYDKDF (reference sequence). The CDR3 protein is CATSRETSGGYEQYF. CDR3 in DNA: TGTGCCACCAGCAGAGAAACTAGCGGGGGCTACGAGCAGTACTTC.

Within the sample, this clonotype is medium-sized (0.01 to 0.1%). V gene TRBV12-3 or TRBV12-4 combines with J gene TRBJ1-5; D unclear. V lost 2 bases and J 4 bases, leaving 12 bases between the germline ends. The CDR3 is 15 residues long. The CDR3 nucleotides read TGTGCCAGCAGTTTAAAAGGGATCGGGAATCAGCCCCAGCATTTT. It is translated as CASSLKGIGNQPQHF.

The chain uses TRBV2 and TRBJ2-4; TRBD1 or TRBD2 may be the D gene (5 bases each). The CDR3 has 11 residues. Per germline, CDR1 SNHLY and CDR2 FYNNEI. V was shortened by 4 bases and J by 9 bases, with 7 bases between the two germline ends. CDR3 sequence reads: CASSAGTIQYF. The CDR3 nucleotides read TGTGCCAGCAGTGCCGGGACCATTCAGTACTTC.

This clonotype was recorded many times. The rearrangement joins TRBV4-2 to TRBJ2-3; unclear D gene. Trimming shortened V by 0 bases and J by 1 base, and 8 bases separated the two germline ends. The CDR3 is made up of 15 amino acids. Germline V CDR1 and CDR2: LGHNA, YNFKEQ. The CDR3 region has the DNA TGTGCCAGCAGCCAAGATACCAGCCGCACAGATACGCAGTATTTT. This codes for CASSQDTSRTDTQYF.